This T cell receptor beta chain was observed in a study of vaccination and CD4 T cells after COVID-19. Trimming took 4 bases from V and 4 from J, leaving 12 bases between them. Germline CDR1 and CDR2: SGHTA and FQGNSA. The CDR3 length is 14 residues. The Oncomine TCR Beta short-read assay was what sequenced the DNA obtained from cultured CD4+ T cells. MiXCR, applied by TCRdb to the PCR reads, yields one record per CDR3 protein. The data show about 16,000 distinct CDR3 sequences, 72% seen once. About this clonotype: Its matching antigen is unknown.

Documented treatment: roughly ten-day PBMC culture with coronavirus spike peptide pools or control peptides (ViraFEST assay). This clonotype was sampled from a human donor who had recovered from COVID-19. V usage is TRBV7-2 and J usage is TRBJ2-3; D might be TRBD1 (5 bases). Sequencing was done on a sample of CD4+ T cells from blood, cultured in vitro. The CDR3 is CASSSTPGPDTQYF. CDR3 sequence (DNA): TGTGCCAGCAGCTCCACGCCAGGGCCAGATACGCAGTATTTT.